A single TCR beta chain is shown here with its context. The antigen it binds to is not known. Within one base of it there is no much larger clone, and no base qualities were kept. TCRbeta CDR3 regions were amplified from genomic DNA by means of the immunoSEQ Assay, a bias-controlled multiplex PCR. In the authors' own workflow: Nucleated cell counts per sample were estimated from amplification of reference gene primers within the assay. To quantify the absolute abundance of each unique TCRbeta CDR3 rearrangement, sequence reads were collapsed and filtered. Productive Simpson clonality was computed per sample as the square root of Simpson's diversity index over productive rearrangements. Held by TCRdb, this immuneACCESS table contains in-frame sequences only and omits some clones. Under half of the omission traces to an unresolved V gene where checked; the cause of the rest is unknown. V, J and clone size were drawn from that table, and D and trimming were deduced from the DNA. The sample table records about 280,000 clones; 70% to 90% of these occur just once. The leading ten clones occupy about 11% of the sample.

V ends up 0 bases short and J 0 bases short, with an unmatched junction base count of 10. The CDR3 numbers 19 residues from cysteine through phenylalanine. Only the CDR3 region is kept as DNA, spanning 57 bases read in frame from base 1. Via the germline V gene (reference sequence), CDR1 is LNHDA and CDR2 SQIVND. Each collaborating institution followed its own protocols to collect whole blood in K2EDTA tubes. For TCRbeta analysis, collaborators shipped samples in one of three forms: frozen whole blood, isolated PBMCs, or DNA extracted from either of those sample types. The data were obtained in a study of blood T cell repertoires in COVID-19 (dated by TCRdb to about 2020). A note on the overall study: Samples from collaborators originated in the United States, Italy and Spain and spanned both the acute and convalescent phases of COVID-19. The prospective study material was composed of cDNA or gDNA derived from T cells, B-cell-depleted T cells, or PBMCs. Subjects who had been exposed to COVID-19, were actively infected with it, or had recovered from it provided the deeply sampled blood TCRbeta repertoires that made up the dataset. A freely available public database, intended as a resource for researchers studying the immune response to SARS-CoV-2, is where the repertoires were released. Samples were obtained from the ongoing ImmuneRACE study (first 160 participants) and from 950 to 1,500 subjects provided by 6 global collaborators. Nearly every sample came with metadata listing a de-identified subject ID, COVID-19 status, age in years and sex. HLA class I and class II types, where available, came from metadata supplied by the sample provider rather than from assay-based typing. General conclusions and limits of the study: The amount of clinical and demographic metadata varied by source and participant and was provided uncurated.

The rearranged segments are TRBV19 and TRBJ1-5; 8 junctional bases match TRBD1. The source of this sequence is a woman aged 70-85 years with acute or convalescent COVID-19. Source material: peripheral blood. The DNA sequence reads TGTGCCAGTAGTATAGATCGCAGGGGGCGCGTCTATAGCAATCAGCCCCAGCATTTT. This sequence encodes CASSIDRRGRVYSNQPQHF. The reference TRBV19 and TRBJ1-5 proteins fill in what lies around the CDR3, so the full variable domain reads DGGITQSPKYLFRKEGQNVTLSCEQNLNHDAMYWYRQDPGQGLRLIYYSQIVNDFQKGDIAEGYSVSREKKESFPLTVTSAQKNPTAFYLCASSIDRRGRVYSNQPQHFGDGTRLSIL.